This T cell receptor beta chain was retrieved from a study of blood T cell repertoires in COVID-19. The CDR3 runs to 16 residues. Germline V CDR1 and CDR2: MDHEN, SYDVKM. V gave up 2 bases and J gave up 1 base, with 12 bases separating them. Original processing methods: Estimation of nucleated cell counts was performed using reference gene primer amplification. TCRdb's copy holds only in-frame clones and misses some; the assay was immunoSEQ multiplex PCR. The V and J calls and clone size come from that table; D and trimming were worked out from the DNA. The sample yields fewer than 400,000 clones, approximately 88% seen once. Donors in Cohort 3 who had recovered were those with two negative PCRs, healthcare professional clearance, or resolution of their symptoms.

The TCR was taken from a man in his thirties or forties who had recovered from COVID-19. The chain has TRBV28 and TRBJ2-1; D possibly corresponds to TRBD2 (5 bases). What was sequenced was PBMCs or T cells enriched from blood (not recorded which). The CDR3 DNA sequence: TGTGCCAGCAGTTTACTCCGGGAAAAGTCCTACAATGAGCAGTTCTTC. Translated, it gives CASSLLREKSYNEQFF.